This T cell receptor (beta chain) originates from a study of blood T cells in healthy people across ages (dated by TCRdb to 2013 to 2016). Describing the broader study: In model experiments, template switching captured roughly one uniquely barcoded TCR beta cDNA molecule for every two T cells. To track age-related changes in TCR beta repertoire diversity, the study relied on deep sequencing normalized with unique cDNA molecular identifiers. The donors were divided into four age groups: young (average around 17 years), middle-aged (approximately 39), aged (roughly 60) and long-lived (roughly 82). Donors of different ages were randomly distributed across sequencing lanes to avoid experimental bias. For two donors (one aged 18 to 29 and one aged 80 or older), the study analyzed two additional independent replicas of 1 million unique cDNA reads from the same blood draw. Here is what the overall study found, with its caveats: Because profiling used bulk unsorted PBMCs, naive and antigen-experienced compartments could not be compared conclusively. A strong correlation was found between observed TCR beta diversity and the percentage of naive T cells measured by flow cytometry. Total diversity estimates from one million sequenced T cells were considered lower bounds and underestimates. Because donor CMV infection status was unknown, age-related changes in expanded clonotypes were potentially confounded. Compared with the aged group, the long-lived group had more naive CD4+ T cells, fewer expanded clones and increased TCR diversity, suggesting age selection. Observed TCR beta diversity per million T cells fell roughly linearly with age, and a significant reduction was already apparent by age around 40.

The 35 to 40 donors, aged about 6 to 95 years, were systemically healthy Caucasian individuals from Russia. Approximately 9 milliliters of peripheral blood were collected from each donor into EDTA-treated Vacutainer tubes. Ficoll-Paque density-gradient centrifugation was used to isolate PBMCs, with at least 7 million per sample. Trizol reagent was used to extract total RNA from PBMCs, with at least 5 micrograms per sample. The percentages of naive CD45RAhigh/CD27high T cells were determined by flow cytometry on a PBMC aliquot from every donor. To note about this clonotype: Its antigen is unknown. Qualities for individual bases were not recorded, and no much larger clone is one base off.

The library relied on 5' RACE. The listed sequencing device is Illumina HiSeq 2500. A second PCR of about 6 to 11 cycles was run with a J-beta primer mix and a sample-barcoded 5' primer. A template-switch 5' adaptor carrying 12 random nucleotides introduced a unique molecular identifier onto each TCR beta cDNA molecule. At least 2.5 million CDR3-containing paired-end reads were obtained from each sample. First-strand cDNA was synthesized from all RNA with the Mint cDNA synthesis kit, primed by a TRBC-specific oligonucleotide. After uracil-DNA glycosylase treatment, a first 18-cycle PCR used universal primers M1SS and BC2_uni_R on all cDNA. In the original analysis: For normalization, 1 million high-quality reads were randomly selected from each sample, with every read carrying a distinct molecular identifier. Instead of being binned into consensus sequences, reads that shared molecular identifiers were thrown out. MiTCR, run with a Q25 quality threshold and the strictest error-elimination algorithm, handled CDR3 identification, clonotype clustering and error correction. Lower-bound total TCR beta diversity was estimated with a nonparametric unseen species model using Euler transformation. TCRdb reanalyzed the raw reads on its own, using fastp at Q25 for trimming and MiXCR for clone calling, and kept in-frame beta chains. CDR3 protein sequences are deduplicated, and each keeps its most common genes and DNA. For this entry, the V and J calls and clone size follow TCRdb and not the study's own pipeline. Here the sample has more than 1,400,000 distinct CDR3 sequences; around 42% occur a single time. The ten largest clones add up to 7% to 9% of the sample.

From V the trimming removes 5 bases and from J it removes 2 bases, while the gene matches leave 4 bases of the junction unaccounted for. The CDR3 holds 14 amino acids from the cysteine to the phenylalanine. CDR3 DNA is the only sequence kept; it has 42 bases, read in frame from the first base. Based on the germline V gene, the CDR1 and CDR2 sequences are SGHVS and FNYEAQ. The sequence was collected from a woman between 18 and 29 years old in good health. Source material: blood. The V and J segments used are TRBV7-6 and TRBJ1-2, with 8 bases aligning to TRBD1. The bases read TGTGCCAGCAGCCCCTGGGACAGGAACTATGGCTACACCTTC. Its product reads: CASSPWDRNYGYTF.